Below are 9 T cell receptor beta chains sequenced from a single sample in a study of blood T cell repertoires in COVID-19. Assay used: immunoSEQ multiplex PCR; TCRdb lists only in-frame clones, some missing. The sample lists approximately 480,000 clones, roughly nine tenths occurring once. Material for sequencing was peripheral blood. These receptor sequences come from a man aged 18 to 29 with COVID-19, enrolled during active disease.

J is TRBJ2-7 and V is TRBV10-3; 9 nucleotides line up with TRBD1. Germline values: CDR1 ENHRY, CDR2 SYGVKD. With V trimmed by 9 bases and J by 4 bases, 7 bases remained unmatched. The CDR3 extends over 13 amino acids. The CDR3 region is CAINPGQGYEQYF. CDR3 DNA sequence: TGTGCCATAAATCCGGGACAGGGATACGAGCAGTACTTC.

The chain recombines TRBV19 with TRBJ1-5; D is perhaps TRBD1 (5 bases). The CDR3 spans 13 residues. The V gene's germline CDR1 is LNHDA and CDR2 SQIVND (reference sequence). Trimming pared 7 bases from V and 2 bases from J, leaving 9 bases between. The CDR3: CASTMTGNQPQHF. Written as DNA, the CDR3 is TGTGCCAGTACCATGACAGGCAATCAGCCCCAGCATTTT.

The chain couples TRBV27 to TRBJ1-1; possible D gene TRBD1, 5 bases. Germline V lookup: CDR1 MNHEY, CDR2 SMNVEV (reference sequence). The CDR3 spans 14 residues. V dropped 3 bases and J dropped 3 bases, with 11 bases sitting between them. Written as DNA, the CDR3 is TGTGCCAGCAGTTTCAGCAGGGTCGACACTGAAGCTTTCTTT. Translated, it gives CASSFSRVDTEAFF.

V is TRBV21-1 and J is TRBJ2-5; TRBD1, the D gene given by the table, was not confirmed from the DNA. TRBV21-1 is shown as a pseudogene. The CDR3 runs 14 residues. Here the CDR3 reads CASSRRTEQETQYF. The DNA for the CDR3 is TGTGCCAGCAGCCGACGGACAGAACAAGAGACCCAGTACTTC.

In DNA form, the CDR3 reads TGCGCCAGCAGCCCGCTGACAGGGGCTGAAGCTTTCTTT. Translating gives CASSPLTGAEAFF. The rearrangement joins TRBV5-1 to TRBJ1-1, with 8 bases lining up with TRBD1. V was clipped by 4 bases and J by 6 bases; unmatched bases: 5. The CDR3 runs to 13 residues. Germline V gives CDR1 SGHRS, CDR2 YFSETQ.

This clone is a singleton in its sample. V gene TRBV21-1 combines with J gene TRBJ1-5. TRBV21-1 represents a pseudogene. CDR3 length: 15 amino acids. CDR3 loop: CASKIAGNSNQPQHF. CDR3 nucleotide sequence: TGTGCCAGCAAGATAGCGGGGAATAGCAATCAGCCCCAGCATTTT.

CDR3 loop: CASSFGISGVYNEQFF. The CDR3 DNA sequence: TGTGCCAGCAGTTTCGGTATCAGCGGGGTCTACAATGAGCAGTTCTTC. The chain couples TRBV27 to TRBJ2-1; TRBD2 matches at 7 bases. The CDR3 contains 16 residues. With 3 bases clipped from V and 3 bases from J, the junction kept 8 bases outside the gene matches. The germline V gene has CDR1 MNHEY and CDR2 SMNVEV (reference sequence).

This clone has only one observation. The chain recombines TRBV25-1 with TRBJ2-5; 8 bases are shared with TRBD2. CDR3 size: 14 residues. The junction had 5 bases not matched to a gene; V was cut back by 6 bases and J by 2 bases. Per the germline V gene, CDR1 is MGHDK and CDR2 is SYGVNS. CDR3 protein: CASRGTRQQETQYF. The CDR3 DNA is TGTGCCAGCAGGGGGACTAGGCAGCAAGAGACCCAGTACTTC.

The chain combines TRBV29-1 with TRBJ2-7; TRBD1 agrees at 9 bases. V was clipped by 6 bases and J by 5 bases; unmatched bases: 8. The CDR3 has 13 amino acids. Germline-derived CDR1 and CDR2 are SQVTM and ANQGSEA. DNA for the CDR3: TGCAGCGTAACCGGGACAGGGAACAACGAGCAGTACTTC. Amino acids: CSVTGTGNNEQYF.